What follows are 3 T cell receptor beta chains derived from one specimen sequenced in a study of T-cell reconstitution after alpha-beta-depleted transplantation in children. Preparation of the TCRbeta library was carried out with unique molecular identifiers. TCRdb redid the calling of the PCR reads with MiXCR, one entry per CDR3 protein. The data hold around 600,000 distinct CDR3 sequences, with about 10% observed a single time. This specimen was PBMCs from the stem cell graft donor, taken from the stem cell graft. The receptor set was obtained from a human donor who donated a stem cell graft to a child with acute myeloid leukemia.

This clonotype has only a few counts. This sequence joins TRBV7-2 and TRBJ1-2; 12 bases line up with TRBD1. V gave up 3 bases and J gave up 4 bases; unmatched junction bases: 3. CDR3 length equals 15 residues. Germline V gene sequence: CDR1 SGHTA, CDR2 FQGNSA. CDR3 nucleotide sequence: TGTGCCAGCAGCTTGGGACAGGGGGCTGGCTATGGCTACACCTTC. Amino acids: CASSLGQGAGYGYTF.

This clonotype occurred a few times. CDR3 sequence: CASSFPEGPSLGEQYF. CDR3 bases: TGTGCCAGCAGTTTCCCTGAGGGACCATCGTTAGGCGAGCAGTACTTC. The chain joins TRBV6-5 to TRBJ2-7, with D perhaps being TRBD1 or TRBD2 (5 bases each). CDR3 length equals 16 residues. Germline V CDR1 and CDR2: MNHEY, SVGAGI. The germline V and J ends were trimmed by 4 bases and 6 bases, with 22 bases remaining between them.

The genes are TRBV5-1 and TRBJ2-4, with a possible D match to TRBD1 (5 bases). The V gene's germline CDR1 is SGHRS and CDR2 YFSETQ. The CDR3 consists of 15 residues. V lost 2 bases to trimming and J lost 6 bases, with 15 bases between them. The CDR3, as DNA: TGCGCCAGCAGCTTTACGACAGCAGACGGAAACATTCAGTACTTC. Amino acids: CASSFTTADGNIQYF. Supplemented by reference TRBV5-1 and TRBJ2-4, the full variable domain reads KAGVTQTPRYLIKTRGQQVTLSCSPISGHRSVSWYQQTPGQGLQFLFEYFSETQRNKGNFPGRFSGRQFSNSRSEMNVSTLELGDSALYLCASSFTTADGNIQYFGAGTRLSVL.